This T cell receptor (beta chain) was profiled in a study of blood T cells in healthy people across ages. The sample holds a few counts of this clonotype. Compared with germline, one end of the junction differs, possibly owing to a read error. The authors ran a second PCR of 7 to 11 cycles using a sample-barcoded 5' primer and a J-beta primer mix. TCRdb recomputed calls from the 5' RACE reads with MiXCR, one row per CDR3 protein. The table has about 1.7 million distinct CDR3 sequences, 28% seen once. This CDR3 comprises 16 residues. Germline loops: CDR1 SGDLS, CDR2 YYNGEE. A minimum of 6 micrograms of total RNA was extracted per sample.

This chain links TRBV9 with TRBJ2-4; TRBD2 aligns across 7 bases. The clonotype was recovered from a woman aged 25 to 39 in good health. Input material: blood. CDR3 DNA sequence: TGTACCAGCAGCCCCTCCAGCGGGGTAGCCAAAAACATTCAGTACTTC. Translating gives CTSSPSSGVAKNIQYF.